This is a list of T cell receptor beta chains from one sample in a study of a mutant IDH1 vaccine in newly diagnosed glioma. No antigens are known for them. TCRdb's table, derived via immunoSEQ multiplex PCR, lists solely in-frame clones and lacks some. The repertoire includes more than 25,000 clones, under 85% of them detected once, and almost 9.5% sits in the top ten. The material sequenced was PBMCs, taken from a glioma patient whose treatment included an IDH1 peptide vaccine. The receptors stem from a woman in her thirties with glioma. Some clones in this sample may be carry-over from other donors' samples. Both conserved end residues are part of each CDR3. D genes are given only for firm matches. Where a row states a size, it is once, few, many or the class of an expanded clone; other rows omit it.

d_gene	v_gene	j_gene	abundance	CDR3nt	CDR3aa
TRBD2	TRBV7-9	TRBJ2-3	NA	TGTGCCAGCAGCTTTTCAGCGGGGGGCACAGATACGCAGTATTTT	CASSFSAGGTDTQYF
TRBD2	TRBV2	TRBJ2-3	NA	TGTGCCAGCAGGGCGGCTAGCGGGACCCCCTGGGCGCAGTATTTT	CASRAASGTPWAQYF
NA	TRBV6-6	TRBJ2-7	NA	TGTGCCAGCAGTTACTGGGCAACTTACTACGAGCAGTACTTC	CASSYWATYYEQYF
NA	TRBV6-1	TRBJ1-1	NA	TGTGCCAGCAGTGAACTAATAGCGAGCACTGAAGCTTTCTTT	CASSELIASTEAFF
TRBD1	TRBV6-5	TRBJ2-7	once	TGTGCCAGCAGTTCATACAGGGGGTCCGAGCAGTACTTC	CASSSYRGSEQYF
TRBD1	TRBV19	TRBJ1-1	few	TGTGCCAGTAGTAACCCCAGGGGGCGGCTTAAGAACACTGAAGCTTTCTTT	CASSNPRGRLKNTEAFF
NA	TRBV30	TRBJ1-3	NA	TGTGCCTGGAGTAATACGGGGCATTTCAACCCGTTCTTCTCTGGAAACACCATATATTTT	CAWSNTGHFNPFFSGNTIYF
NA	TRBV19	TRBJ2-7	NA	TGTGCCAGTAACCAAGGGCCTACCTACGAGCAGTACTTC	CASNQGPTYEQYF
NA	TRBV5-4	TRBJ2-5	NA	TGTGCCAGCAGCCGGGGGCTGAAAGAGACCCAGTACTTC	CASSRGLKETQYF
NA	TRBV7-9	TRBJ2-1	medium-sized	TGTGCCAGCAGCTTAGACGGGGGCTACAATGAGCAGTTCTTC	CASSLDGGYNEQFF
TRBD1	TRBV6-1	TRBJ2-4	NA	TGTGCCAGCAGTGTGGGGACAGGGACTTTAGCCAAAAACATTCAGTACTTC	CASSVGTGTLAKNIQYF
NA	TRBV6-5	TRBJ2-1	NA	TGTGCCAGCAGCCCCAGACGGGACAATGAGCAGTTCTTC	CASSPRRDNEQFF
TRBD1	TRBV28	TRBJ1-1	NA	TGTGCCAGCAGTCCTCGGGACAGGGGGTCTGAAGCTTTCTTT	CASSPRDRGSEAFF
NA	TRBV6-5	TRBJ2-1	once	TGTGCCAGCAGTTACGAAGGAAAGCCGTACAATGAGCAGTTCTTC	CASSYEGKPYNEQFF
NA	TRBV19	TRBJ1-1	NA	TGTGCCAGTAGTCTCTCCCGGGGGCAGGGAGGATCATTCAACACTGAAGCTTTCTTT	CASSLSRGQGGSFNTEAFF
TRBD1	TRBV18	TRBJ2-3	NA	TGTGCCAGCTCACCTCTCAGGGGGCTCCCAAGCACAGATACGCAGTATTTT	CASSPLRGLPSTDTQYF
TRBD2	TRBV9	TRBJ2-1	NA	TGTGCCAGCAGCCCCTCTCCAGCGGGAGGGCCAGGAGGCAATGAGCAGTTCTTC	CASSPSPAGGPGGNEQFF
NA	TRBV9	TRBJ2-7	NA	TGTGCCAGCAGCGTAGAGGGGACCACTACCTACGAGCAGTACTTC	CASSVEGTTTYEQYF
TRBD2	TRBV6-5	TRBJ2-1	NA	TGTGCCAGCAGTTACTCGGCGGGGGTCCTACTAAATGAGCAGTTCTTC	CASSYSAGVLLNEQFF
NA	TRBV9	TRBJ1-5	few	TGTGCCAGCAGCCCGGGGGCAGGCCATAATCAGCCCCAGCATTTT	CASSPGAGHNQPQHF
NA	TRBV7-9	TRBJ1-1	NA	TGTGCCAGCAGCTTAGGAAGCCTGAACACTGAAGCTTTCTTT	CASSLGSLNTEAFF
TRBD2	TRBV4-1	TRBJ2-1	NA	TGCGCCAGCAGCCCCTCGGGACTAGCGGGAGCCGGGAGCTCCTACAATGAGCAGTTCTTC	CASSPSGLAGAGSSYNEQFF
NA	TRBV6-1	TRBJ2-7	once	TGTGCCAGCGAACAGGGGAGGAAGAACGAGCAGTACTTC	CASEQGRKNEQYF
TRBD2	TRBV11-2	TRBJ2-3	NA	TGTGCCAGCAGCTTAGGACTAGCGGGAGCGGATTTT	CASSLGLAGADF
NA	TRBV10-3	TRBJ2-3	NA	TGTGCCATCAGGGGGACTCAACCAACAGATACGCAGTATTTT	CAIRGTQPTDTQYF
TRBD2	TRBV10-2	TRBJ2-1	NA	TGCGCCAGCGTTGGGGCTAGCGGGTATATGAATGAGCAGTTCTTC	CASVGASGYMNEQFF
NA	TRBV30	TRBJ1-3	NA	TGTGCCTGGAGTCCCGTGGGGCTTGGAAACACCATATATTTT	CAWSPVGLGNTIYF
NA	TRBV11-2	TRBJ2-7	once	TGTGCCAGTACCCACGACCGGTCCTACGAGCAGTACTTC	CASTHDRSYEQYF
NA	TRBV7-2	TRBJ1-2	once	TGTGCCAGCAGCTCCTACAGGAGCTACACCTTC	CASSSYRSYTF
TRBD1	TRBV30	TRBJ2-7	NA	TGTGCCTGGAGTCCCGGGACAGGGGCGGCCGAGCAGTACTTC	CAWSPGTGAAEQYF
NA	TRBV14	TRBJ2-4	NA	TGTGCCAGCAGCCCCCGGGACCGAGCTTGGGACATTCAGTACTTC	CASSPRDRAWDIQYF
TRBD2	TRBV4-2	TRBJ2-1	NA	TGTGCCAGCAGCCAAGATCGGGCTAGCGGGAGATTTAAATACAATGAGCAGTTCTTC	CASSQDRASGRFKYNEQFF
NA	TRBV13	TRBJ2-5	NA	TGTGCCAGCAGCTTAAACAGGGAAAGAGAGACCCAGTACTTC	CASSLNRERETQYF
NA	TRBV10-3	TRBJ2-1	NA	TGTGCCATCAGTCCCCTCGGGAAGCGGGCGTACAATGAGCAGTTCTTC	CAISPLGKRAYNEQFF
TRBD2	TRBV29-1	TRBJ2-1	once	TGCAGCGTTCCTAGCGGGAGCTCCTACAATGAGCAGTTCTTC	CSVPSGSSYNEQFF
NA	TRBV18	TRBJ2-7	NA	TGTGCCAGCTCACCGGGTAGCGACCCACCCTACGAGCAGTACTTC	CASSPGSDPPYEQYF
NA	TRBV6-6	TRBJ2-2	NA	TGTGCCAGCAGACCTAGCCGCACCGGGGAGCTGTTTTTT	CASRPSRTGELFF
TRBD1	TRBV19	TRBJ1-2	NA	TGTGCCAGTAGTAATGACAGGGGGCACGATGGCTACACCTTC	CASSNDRGHDGYTF
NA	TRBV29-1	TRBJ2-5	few	TGCAGCGTTACATGGGTTTTCGATGTAGGAGAGACCCAGTACTTC	CSVTWVFDVGETQYF
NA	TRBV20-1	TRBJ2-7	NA	TGCAGTGCTAGAACGGCTAACGAGCAGTACTTC	CSARTANEQYF
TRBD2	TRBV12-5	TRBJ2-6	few	TGTGCTAGTGGTTTGCCCACTCTGGGGGGGAAGGTTGGGGCCAACGTCCTGACTTTC	CASGLPTLGGKVGANVLTF